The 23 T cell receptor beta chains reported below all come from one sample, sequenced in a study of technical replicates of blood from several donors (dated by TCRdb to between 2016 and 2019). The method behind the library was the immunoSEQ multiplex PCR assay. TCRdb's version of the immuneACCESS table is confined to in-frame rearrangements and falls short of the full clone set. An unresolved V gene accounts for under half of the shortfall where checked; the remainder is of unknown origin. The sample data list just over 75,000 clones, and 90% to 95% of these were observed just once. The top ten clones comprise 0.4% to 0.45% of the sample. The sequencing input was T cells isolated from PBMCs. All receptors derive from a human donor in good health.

Written as DNA, the CDR3 is TGTGCCAGCAGCTTAGCGCCGGAACTAGCGGGTCTCAGGCAGTTCTTC. Encoded protein: CASSLAPELAGLRQFF. V is TRBV7-2 and J is TRBJ2-1; 9 nucleotides agree with TRBD2. The V and J ends lost 0 bases and 12 bases, in that order; junction bases with no gene match: 12. This CDR3 is 16 amino acids long. Germline lookup yields CDR1 SGHTA and CDR2 FQGNSA.

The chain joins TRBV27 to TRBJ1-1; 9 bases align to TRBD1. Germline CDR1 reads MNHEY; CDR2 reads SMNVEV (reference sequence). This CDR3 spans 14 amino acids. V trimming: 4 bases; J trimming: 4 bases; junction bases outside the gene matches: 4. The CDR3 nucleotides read TGTGCCAGCAGTTCGACAGGGGGTACCACTGAAGCTTTCTTT. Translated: CASSSTGGTTEAFF.

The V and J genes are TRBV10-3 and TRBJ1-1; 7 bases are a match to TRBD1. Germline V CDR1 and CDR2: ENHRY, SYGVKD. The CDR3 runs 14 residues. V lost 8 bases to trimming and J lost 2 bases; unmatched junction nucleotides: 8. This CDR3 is CAIAGTDLNTEAFF. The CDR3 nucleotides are TGTGCCATCGCCGGGACAGATTTAAACACTGAAGCTTTCTTT.

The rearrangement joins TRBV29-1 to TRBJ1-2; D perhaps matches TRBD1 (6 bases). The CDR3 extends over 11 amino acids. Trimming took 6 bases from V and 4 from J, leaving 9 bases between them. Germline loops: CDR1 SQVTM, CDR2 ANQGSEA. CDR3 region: CSVRRGYGYTF. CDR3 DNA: TGCAGCGTCCGCAGGGGCTATGGCTACACCTTC.

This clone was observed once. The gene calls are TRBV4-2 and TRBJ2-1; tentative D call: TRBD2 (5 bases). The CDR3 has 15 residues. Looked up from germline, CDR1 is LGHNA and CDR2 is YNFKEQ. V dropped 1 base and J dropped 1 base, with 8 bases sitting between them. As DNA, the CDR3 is TGTGCCAGCAGCCAAGGGGAGAATTCCTACAATGAGCAGTTCTTC. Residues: CASSQGENSYNEQFF.

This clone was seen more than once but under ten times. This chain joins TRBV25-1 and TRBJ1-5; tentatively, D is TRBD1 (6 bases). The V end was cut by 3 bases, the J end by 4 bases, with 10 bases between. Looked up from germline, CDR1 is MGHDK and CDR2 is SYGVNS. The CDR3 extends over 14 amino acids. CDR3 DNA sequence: TGTGCCAGCAGTGAGGGGGCTGGGAATCAGCCCCAGCATTTT. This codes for CASSEGAGNQPQHF.

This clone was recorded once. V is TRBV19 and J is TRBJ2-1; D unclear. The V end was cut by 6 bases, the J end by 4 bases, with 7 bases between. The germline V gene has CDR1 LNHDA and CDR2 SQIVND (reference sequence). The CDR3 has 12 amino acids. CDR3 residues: CASSGSYNEQFF. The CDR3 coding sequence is TGTGCCAGTAGCGGTTCTTACAATGAGCAGTTCTTC.

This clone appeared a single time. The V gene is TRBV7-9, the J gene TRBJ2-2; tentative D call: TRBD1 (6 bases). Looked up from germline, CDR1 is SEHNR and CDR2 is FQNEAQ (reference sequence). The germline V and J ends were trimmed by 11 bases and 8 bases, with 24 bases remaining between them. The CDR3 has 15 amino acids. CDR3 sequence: CADLPTGSQAGELFF. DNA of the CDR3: TGTGCCGACCTCCCGACAGGCTCCCAAGCGGGGGAGCTGTTTTTT.

The CDR3, as DNA: TGTGCTAGTGGTTTTCCAGGGGAAAAACTGTTTTTT. Translating it yields CASGFPGEKLFF. J is TRBJ1-4 and V is TRBV12-5, with a weak D call TRBD1 (5 bases). V lost 3 bases and J 8 bases, leaving 7 bases between the germline ends. The CDR3 extends over 12 amino acids. The V gene's germline CDR1 is LGHNT and CDR2 FRNRAP.

The CDR3 reads CASSPPKGVVTTEAFF. In DNA, the CDR3 is TGTGCCAGCTCACCACCGAAGGGGGTAGTGACGACTGAAGCTTTCTTT. The V call is TRBV18, the J call TRBJ1-1; TRBD1 is a possible D gene (6 bases). The CDR3 has 16 amino acids. Looked up from germline, CDR1 is KGHSH and CDR2 is LQKENI. V gave up 0 bases and J gave up 5 bases, with 16 bases separating them.

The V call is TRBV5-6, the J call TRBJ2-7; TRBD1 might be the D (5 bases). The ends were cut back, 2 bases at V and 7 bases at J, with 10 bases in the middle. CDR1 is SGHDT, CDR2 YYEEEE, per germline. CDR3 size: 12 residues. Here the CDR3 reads CASSFLRQEQYF. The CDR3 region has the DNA TGTGCCAGCAGCTTTTTAAGACAGGAGCAGTACTTC.

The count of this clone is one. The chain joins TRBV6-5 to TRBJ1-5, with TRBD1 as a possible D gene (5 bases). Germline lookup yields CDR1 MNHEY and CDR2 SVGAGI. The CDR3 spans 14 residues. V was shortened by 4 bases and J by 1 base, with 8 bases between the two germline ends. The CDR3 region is CASSSTASNQPQHF. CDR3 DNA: TGTGCCAGCAGTTCGACAGCCAGCAATCAGCCCCAGCATTTT.

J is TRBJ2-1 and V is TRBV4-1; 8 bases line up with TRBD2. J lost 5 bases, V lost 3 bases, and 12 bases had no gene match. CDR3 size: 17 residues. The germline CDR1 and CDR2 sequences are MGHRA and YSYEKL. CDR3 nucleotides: TGCGCCAGCAGCCAGTGGTTGGAGCGGGAGTTTAACAATGAGCAGTTCTTC. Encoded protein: CASSQWLEREFNNEQFF.

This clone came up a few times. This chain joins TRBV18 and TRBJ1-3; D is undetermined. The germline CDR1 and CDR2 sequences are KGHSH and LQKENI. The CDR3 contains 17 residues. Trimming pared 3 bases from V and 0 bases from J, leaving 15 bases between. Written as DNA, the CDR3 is TGTGCCAGCTCACCCCCAGTAAGACTGTCCTCTGGAAACACCATATATTTT. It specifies CASSPPVRLSSGNTIYF. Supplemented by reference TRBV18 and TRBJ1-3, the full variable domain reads NAGVMQNPRHLVRRRGQEARLRCSPMKGHSHVYWYRQLPEEGLKFMVYLQKENIIDESGMPKERFSAEFPKEGPSILRIQQVVRGDSAAYFCASSPPVRLSSGNTIYFGEGSWLTVV.

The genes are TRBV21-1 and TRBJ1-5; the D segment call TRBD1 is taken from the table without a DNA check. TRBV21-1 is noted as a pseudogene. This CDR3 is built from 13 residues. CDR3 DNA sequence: TGTGCCAGCAGCTACAGGGCCAAGCAGCCCCAGCATTTT. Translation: CASSYRAKQPQHF.

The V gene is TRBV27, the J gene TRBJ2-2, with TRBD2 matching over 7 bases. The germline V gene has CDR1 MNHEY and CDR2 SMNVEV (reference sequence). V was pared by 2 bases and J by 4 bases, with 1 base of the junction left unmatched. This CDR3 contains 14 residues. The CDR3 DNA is TGTGCCAGCAGTTTAGCGGGAGCCACCGGGGAGCTGTTTTTT. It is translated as CASSLAGATGELFF.

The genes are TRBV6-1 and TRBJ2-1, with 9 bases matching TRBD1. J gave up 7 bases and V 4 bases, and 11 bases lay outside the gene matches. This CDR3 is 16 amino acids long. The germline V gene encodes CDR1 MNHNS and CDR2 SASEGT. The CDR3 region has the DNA TGTGCCAGCAGTGGAAGACCGGGACAGGGCTGGAATGAGCAGTTCTTC. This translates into CASSGRPGQGWNEQFF.

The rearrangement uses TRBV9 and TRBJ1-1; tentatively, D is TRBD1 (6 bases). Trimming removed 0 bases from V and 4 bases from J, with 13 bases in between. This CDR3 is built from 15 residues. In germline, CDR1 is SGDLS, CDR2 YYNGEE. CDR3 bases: TGTGCCAGCAGCGTAGACGGGACAAGGGGCACTGAAGCTTTCTTT. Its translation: CASSVDGTRGTEAFF.

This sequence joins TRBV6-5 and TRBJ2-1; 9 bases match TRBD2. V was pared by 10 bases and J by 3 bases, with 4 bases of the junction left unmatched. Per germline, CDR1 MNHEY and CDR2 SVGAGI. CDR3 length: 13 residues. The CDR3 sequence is CAISSGSYNEQFF. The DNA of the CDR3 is TGTGCCATAAGTAGCGGGAGCTACAATGAGCAGTTCTTC.

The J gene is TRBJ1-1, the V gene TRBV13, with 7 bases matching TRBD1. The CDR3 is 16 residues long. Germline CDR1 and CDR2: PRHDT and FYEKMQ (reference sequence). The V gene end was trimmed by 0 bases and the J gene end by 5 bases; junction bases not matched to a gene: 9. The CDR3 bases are TGTGCCAGCAGCTTAGGAGACAGGGATCAGGCGACTGAAGCTTTCTTT. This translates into CASSLGDRDQATEAFF.

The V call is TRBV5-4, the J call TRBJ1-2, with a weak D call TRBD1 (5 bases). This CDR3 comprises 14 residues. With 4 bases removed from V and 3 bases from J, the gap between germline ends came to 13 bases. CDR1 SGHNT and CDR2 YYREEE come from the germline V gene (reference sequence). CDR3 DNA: TGTGCCAGCAGCCTGCGGGACCTCGACTATGGCTACACCTTC. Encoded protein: CASSLRDLDYGYTF. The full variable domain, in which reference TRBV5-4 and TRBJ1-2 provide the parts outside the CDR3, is ETGVTQSPTHLIKTRGQQVTLRCSSQSGHNTVSWYQQALGQGPQFIFQYYREEENGRGNFPPRFSGLQFPNYSSELNVNALELDDSALYLCASSLRDLDYGYTFGSGTRLTVV.

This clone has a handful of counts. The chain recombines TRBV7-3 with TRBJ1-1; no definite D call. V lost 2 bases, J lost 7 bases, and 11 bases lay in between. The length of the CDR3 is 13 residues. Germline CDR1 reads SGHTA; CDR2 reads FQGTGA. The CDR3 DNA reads TGTGCCAGCAGCTTAGGGCCAATAAGTGAAGCTTTCTTT. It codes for CASSLGPISEAFF. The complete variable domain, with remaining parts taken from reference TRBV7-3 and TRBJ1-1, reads GAGVSQTPSNKVTEKGKYVELRCDPISGHTALYWYRQSLGQGPEFLIYFQGTGAADDSGLPNDRFFAVRPEGSVSTLKIQRTERGDSAVYLCASSLGPISEAFFGQGTRLTVV.

The CDR3 DNA reads TGTGCCAGTAGTGCGACAGGGGGTGCCTACGAGCAGTACTTC. It yields the protein CASSATGGAYEQYF. V and J are TRBV19 and TRBJ2-7; 9 bases line up with TRBD1. Germline CDR1 reads LNHDA; CDR2 reads SQIVND (reference sequence). The J segment lost 2 bases and the V segment lost 5 bases, leaving 4 bases of the junction unmatched. The CDR3 spans 14 residues.